This is a list of T cell receptor beta chains from one sample in a study of technical replicates of blood from a few donors. Clones were read by immunoSEQ multiplex PCR, and TCRdb kept only the in-frame ones, dropping some. The sample lists just over 95,000 clones, about 95% occurring once. The sequenced sample consisted of T cells isolated from PBMCs. Receptor source: a human donor in good health. Both conserved end residues are part of each CDR3.

v_call	cdr3_length	j_call	cdr3_aa
TRBV9	15	TRBJ2-1	CASSVVSGRASEQFF
TRBV7-9	11	TRBJ2-1	CASRSGRGGFF
TRBV2	15	TRBJ2-3	CASSEDGRSTDTQYF
TRBV6-1	13	TRBJ2-7	CASGAGWGDEQYF
TRBV2	15	TRBJ2-1	CASSEISGRGDEQFF
TRBV28	18	TRBJ1-1	CASSLGGGGQGGEAEAFF
TRBV10-3	14	TRBJ2-2	CANAAGVDTGELFF
TRBV19	13	TRBJ2-7	CASSIDDKYEQYF
TRBV13	15	TRBJ1-1	CASTNPQEENTEAFF
TRBV7-3	13	TRBJ2-4	CASSPRQGASITF
TRBV2	12	TRBJ2-7	CASRLSVNEQYF
TRBV10-3	12	TRBJ2-2	CAITTSTGELFF
TRBV27	16	TRBJ2-7	CASSLRGLADSYEQYF
TRBV9	18	TRBJ2-2	CASSPRGGQGAWAGELFF
TRBV2	13	TRBJ2-2	CASSEWSSGELFF
TRBV5-4	14	TRBJ1-2	CASYRTGQIYGYTF
TRBV13	15	TRBJ2-7	CASSSRGQGGYEQYF
TRBV7-8	15	TRBJ2-1	CASSLEGLAMDEQFF
TRBV5-4	15	TRBJ2-3	CASSLVSSGLESQYF
TRBV30	14	TRBJ1-3	CAWSVPRQGNTIYF
TRBV27	13	TRBJ2-7	CASSLFRGDEQYF
TRBV28	15	TRBJ1-5	CASSFPGQATESQHF
TRBV15	15	TRBJ1-5	CATSPGQESNQPQHF
TRBV19	11	TRBJ1-1	CASTRAPEAFF
TRBV5-8	16	TRBJ1-5	CASSLRGFGSNQPQHF
TRBV7-2	15	TRBJ1-3	CASSLTSGSGNTIYF
TRBV4-1	16	TRBJ1-2	CASRGTGFLKDEGYTF
TRBV25-1	13	TRBJ2-3	CASSEFGVDTQYF
TRBV25-1	13	TRBJ1-4	CASQGIPNEKLFF
TRBV28	15	TRBJ2-7	CASNFRDRGRYEQYF
TRBV9	16	TRBJ2-2	CASSVSGGRSTGELFF
TRBV9	18	TRBJ2-1	CASSVAWSTGVGYNEQFF
TRBV6-4	15	TRBJ1-5	CASSPLGGVGQPQHF
TRBV6-1	12	TRBJ1-2	CASKSTGNGYTF
TRBV11-3	14	TRBJ2-1	CASSPGLPYNEQFF
TRBV5-1	14	TRBJ1-4	CASSTGTGGRKLFF
TRBV28	10	TRBJ1-2	CASSANGYTF
TRBV4-2	15	TRBJ2-5	CASSQGGQRQETQYF
TRBV28	13	TRBJ2-7	CASRGQGSYEQYF
TRBV7-9	17	TRBJ2-3	CASSLVHWTGGTDTQYF
TRBV10-1	16	TRBJ2-5	CASSESGTDRVETQYF
TRBV19	13	TRBJ1-5	CASSIDRDVPQHF
TRBV19	15	TRBJ2-5	CASSIGAGKQETQYF
TRBV5-1	17	TRBJ2-3	CASSPGLAGGPQDTQYF
TRBV5-8	14	TRBJ2-7	CASSFLSRDYEQYF
TRBV27	17	TRBJ2-7	CASRLRLGQGVTYEQYF
TRBV4-2	16	TRBJ2-2	CASSQDPGLGGGELFF
TRBV15	15	TRBJ2-1	CATSRGGLADNEQFF
TRBV29-1	10	TRBJ1-3	CSAGENGIYF
TRBV18	16	TRBJ2-7	CASSPLIQGWSYEQYF
TRBV18	14	TRBJ1-5	CASSRGQGNQPQHF
TRBV9	13	TRBJ1-3	CASSGHSGNTIYF